Listed below are T cell receptor beta chains from one sample, sequenced in a study of shared clonotypes between healthy human individuals. Sequenced by immunoSEQ multiplex PCR; TCRdb stores in-frame clones only, minus some. There are roughly 500,000 clones in the sample; 60% to 85% occur only once, and under 15% lies in the top ten. Sequenced: PBMCs. The source is a woman in her thirties or forties in good health. Some clones in this sample may be carry-over from other donors' samples. The CDR3 runs from the conserved cysteine through the conserved F or W. Each record gives: V gene, D gene, J gene, clone size, CDR3 DNA, CDR3 protein. The D gene is left open where the match is weak. Where a row states a size, it is once, few, many or the class of an expanded clone; other rows omit it.

V gene: TRBV5-8
D gene: -
J gene: TRBJ1-5
clone size: -
CDR3 DNA: TGTGCCAGCACGGGCCTCAGATATAGCAATCAGCCCCAGCATTTT
CDR3 protein: CASTGLRYSNQPQHF

V gene: TRBV7-2
D gene: -
J gene: TRBJ2-7
clone size: few
CDR3 DNA: TGTGCCAGCAGCTTAAATAGCGGCGTTGCCTACGAGCAGTACTTC
CDR3 protein: CASSLNSGVAYEQYF

V gene: TRBV6-5
D gene: -
J gene: TRBJ1-2
clone size: -
CDR3 DNA: TGTGCCAGCAGTCCCCCACACGGATCTGGCTACACCTTC
CDR3 protein: CASSPPHGSGYTF

V gene: TRBV5-1
D gene: TRBD1
J gene: TRBJ1-1
clone size: few
CDR3 DNA: TGCGCCAGCAGCAACAGGGGTGGCACTGAAGCTTTCTTT
CDR3 protein: CASSNRGGTEAFF

V gene: TRBV14
D gene: -
J gene: TRBJ1-2
clone size: -
CDR3 DNA: TGTGCCAGCAGCCGGACCGGTAGACAGGTCTCTAACTATGGCTACACCTTC
CDR3 protein: CASSRTGRQVSNYGYTF

V gene: TRBV5-4
D gene: -
J gene: TRBJ2-2
clone size: -
CDR3 DNA: TGTGCCAGCAGCTTGACTTCCACCGGGGAGCTGTTTTTT
CDR3 protein: CASSLTSTGELFF

V gene: TRBV7-9
D gene: TRBD2
J gene: TRBJ2-3
clone size: -
CDR3 DNA: TGTGCCAGCAGCTTTATCTTTGGGACTAGTGAACCGAGGGTAGATACGCAGTATTTT
CDR3 protein: CASSFIFGTSEPRVDTQYF

V gene: TRBV6-4
D gene: TRBD2
J gene: TRBJ2-1
clone size: -
CDR3 DNA: TGTGCCAGCAGCGTCCTAGCGGTGAGCTCCTACAATGAGCAGTTCTTC
CDR3 protein: CASSVLAVSSYNEQFF

V gene: TRBV7-3
D gene: -
J gene: TRBJ2-7
clone size: -
CDR3 DNA: TGTGCCAGCAGCCTTGGAGCCCTGGGGGAGCAGTACTTC
CDR3 protein: CASSLGALGEQYF

V gene: TRBV28
D gene: -
J gene: TRBJ1-5
clone size: once
CDR3 DNA: TGTGCCAGCAGTTTAGCCAGGGGATATAGCAATCAGCCCCAGCATTTT
CDR3 protein: CASSLARGYSNQPQHF

V gene: TRBV7-2
D gene: TRBD2
J gene: TRBJ2-7
clone size: -
CDR3 DNA: TGTGCCAGCAGCCCTCAAGCGGGAGGTACCTACGAGCAGTACTTC
CDR3 protein: CASSPQAGGTYEQYF

V gene: TRBV9
D gene: -
J gene: TRBJ2-7
clone size: -
CDR3 DNA: TGTGCCAGCAGCGTAGGGGCGGGGGCTACCTACGAGCAGTACTTC
CDR3 protein: CASSVGAGATYEQYF

V gene: TRBV7-3
D gene: -
J gene: TRBJ2-3
clone size: -
CDR3 DNA: TGTGCCAGCAGCTTAGGGGGGCCGCCGACAGATACGCAGTATTTT
CDR3 protein: CASSLGGPPTDTQYF

V gene: TRBV19
D gene: TRBD1
J gene: TRBJ1-5
clone size: -
CDR3 DNA: TGTGCCAGTAGTATAATGGACAGGGCACAGCCCCAGCATTTT
CDR3 protein: CASSIMDRAQPQHF

V gene: TRBV6-1
D gene: -
J gene: TRBJ2-7
clone size: -
CDR3 DNA: TGTGCCAGCAGTACGGGGCGGGTTTCCTCCTACGAGCAGTACTTC
CDR3 protein: CASSTGRVSSYEQYF

V gene: TRBV28
D gene: -
J gene: TRBJ2-5
clone size: -
CDR3 DNA: TGTGCCAGCAGTTTTGAAGAGACCCAGTACTTC
CDR3 protein: CASSFEETQYF

V gene: TRBV18
D gene: -
J gene: TRBJ1-1
clone size: few
CDR3 DNA: TGTGCCAGCTCACCCCAGGGAGTGGGGAACACTGAAGCTTTCTTT
CDR3 protein: CASSPQGVGNTEAFF

V gene: TRBV9
D gene: -
J gene: TRBJ2-1
clone size: -
CDR3 DNA: TGTGCCAGCAGCGTCGGTTCCCCACCCTCCTACAATGAGCAGTTCTTC
CDR3 protein: CASSVGSPPSYNEQFF

V gene: TRBV19
D gene: -
J gene: TRBJ2-7
clone size: -
CDR3 DNA: TGTGCCAGTAAGCTGACCGGGAGCTCCTACGAGCAGTACTTC
CDR3 protein: CASKLTGSSYEQYF

V gene: TRBV18
D gene: -
J gene: TRBJ2-5
clone size: -
CDR3 DNA: TGTGCCAGCTCCCCCGACATACAAGAGACCCAGTACTTC
CDR3 protein: CASSPDIQETQYF

V gene: TRBV7-3
D gene: TRBD1
J gene: TRBJ2-3
clone size: once
CDR3 DNA: TGTGCCAGCAGCCCCGGACAGGGACTCTGGGATACGCAGTATTTT
CDR3 protein: CASSPGQGLWDTQYF

V gene: TRBV27
D gene: TRBD1
J gene: TRBJ2-5
clone size: -
CDR3 DNA: TGTGCCAGCAGTTTATCGAGAGGACAGGGGGGAGAGACCCAGTACTTC
CDR3 protein: CASSLSRGQGGETQYF

V gene: TRBV6-6
D gene: TRBD2
J gene: TRBJ2-1
clone size: -
CDR3 DNA: TGTGCCAGCAATACTCTAGCGGGGGGGAGTGAGCAGTTCTTC
CDR3 protein: CASNTLAGGSEQFF

V gene: TRBV28
D gene: -
J gene: TRBJ1-2
clone size: -
CDR3 DNA: TGTGCCAGCAGTTTAGACAGGAACTATGGCTACACCTTC
CDR3 protein: CASSLDRNYGYTF

V gene: TRBV7-2
D gene: -
J gene: TRBJ2-1
clone size: -
CDR3 DNA: TGTGCCAGCGCCGCGGTGGGGGGCGATTACAATGAGCAGTTCTTC
CDR3 protein: CASAAVGGDYNEQFF

V gene: TRBV27
D gene: TRBD2
J gene: TRBJ2-5
clone size: -
CDR3 DNA: TGTGCCAGCAGTTTAAGTCTAGCGGGCCAAGAGACCCAGTACTTC
CDR3 protein: CASSLSLAGQETQYF

V gene: TRBV29-1
D gene: TRBD1
J gene: TRBJ2-1
clone size: once
CDR3 DNA: TGCAGCGTTGATTTCGGGACAGCTGCCTACAATGAGCAGTTCTTC
CDR3 protein: CSVDFGTAAYNEQFF

V gene: TRBV7-3
D gene: TRBD1
J gene: TRBJ2-1
clone size: -
CDR3 DNA: TGTGCCAGCAGCACCGGGACAGGTCTATACAATGAGCAGTTCTTC
CDR3 protein: CASSTGTGLYNEQFF

V gene: TRBV5-4
D gene: -
J gene: TRBJ1-2
clone size: few
CDR3 DNA: TGTGCCAGCAGCGGTAAGACAGGAATAAGCGGCTACACCTTC
CDR3 protein: CASSGKTGISGYTF

V gene: TRBV11-3
D gene: TRBD2
J gene: TRBJ2-5
clone size: -
CDR3 DNA: TGTGCCAGCAGCCGACTAGCGGGAGGGTTGCAGTACTTC
CDR3 protein: CASSRLAGGLQYF

V gene: TRBV20-1
D gene: -
J gene: TRBJ1-2
clone size: -
CDR3 DNA: TGCAGTGCCCCAATAGGGGTTGACTACACCTTC
CDR3 protein: CSAPIGVDYTF

V gene: TRBV5-4
D gene: -
J gene: TRBJ2-3
clone size: -
CDR3 DNA: TGTGCCAGCAGCATTAGCACAGATACGCAGTATTTT
CDR3 protein: CASSISTDTQYF

V gene: TRBV27
D gene: -
J gene: TRBJ2-7
clone size: -
CDR3 DNA: TGTGCCAGCAGTTTACCTGCCGGGATTTACTACGAGCAGTACTTC
CDR3 protein: CASSLPAGIYYEQYF

V gene: TRBV30
D gene: TRBD1
J gene: TRBJ1-4
clone size: -
CDR3 DNA: TGTGCCTGGAGTGTGGGACAGTCTAATGAAAAACTGTTTTTT
CDR3 protein: CAWSVGQSNEKLFF

V gene: TRBV7-8
D gene: TRBD2
J gene: TRBJ2-7
clone size: -
CDR3 DNA: TGTGCCAGCAGCCCCGACCGGGAGGGCCTCGGGGAGCAGTACTTC
CDR3 protein: CASSPDREGLGEQYF

V gene: TRBV4-1
D gene: -
J gene: TRBJ2-3
clone size: -
CDR3 DNA: TGCGCCAGCAGTCCTCAGACGGGCTTCACAGATACGCAGTATTTT
CDR3 protein: CASSPQTGFTDTQYF

V gene: TRBV5-1
D gene: -
J gene: TRBJ1-3
clone size: -
CDR3 DNA: TGCGCCAGCAGCTTCCAGGGGTCTGGAAACACCATATATTTT
CDR3 protein: CASSFQGSGNTIYF

V gene: TRBV19
D gene: TRBD2
J gene: TRBJ2-1
clone size: -
CDR3 DNA: TGTGCCAGTAGTATAGTACTAGCGAACAATGAGCAGTTCTTC
CDR3 protein: CASSIVLANNEQFF

V gene: TRBV7-2
D gene: -
J gene: TRBJ2-1
clone size: once
CDR3 DNA: TGTGCCAGCACTCTCTCGAGAGCGGGTGAGGAGTTCTTC
CDR3 protein: CASTLSRAGEEFF

V gene: TRBV5-5
D gene: -
J gene: TRBJ2-2
clone size: -
CDR3 DNA: TGTGCCAGCAGCAGTTCACAGGGTTCAGCGGGGGAGCTGTTTTTT
CDR3 protein: CASSSSQGSAGELFF

V gene: TRBV29-1
D gene: -
J gene: TRBJ2-5
clone size: once
CDR3 DNA: TGCAGCGGCATAAGGCCGGGACTGGTTAAAGAGACCCAGTACTTC
CDR3 protein: CSGIRPGLVKETQYF

V gene: TRBV5-1
D gene: -
J gene: TRBJ1-2
clone size: -
CDR3 DNA: TGCGCCAGCAGCTTGACAGGGTCTAACTATGGCTACACCTTC
CDR3 protein: CASSLTGSNYGYTF

V gene: TRBV30
D gene: -
J gene: TRBJ2-7
clone size: -
CDR3 DNA: TGTGCCTGGGCCGCGCGACAGCCTTACGAGCAGTACTTC
CDR3 protein: CAWAARQPYEQYF

V gene: TRBV11-1
D gene: -
J gene: TRBJ2-5
clone size: -
CDR3 DNA: TGTGCCAGCAGCTTAGACACGGAAGAGACCCAGTACTTC
CDR3 protein: CASSLDTEETQYF

V gene: TRBV6-1
D gene: -
J gene: TRBJ2-7
clone size: -
CDR3 DNA: TGTGCCAGCCGACGAAGAATCGACTGGACCTACGAGCAGTACTTC
CDR3 protein: CASRRRIDWTYEQYF

V gene: TRBV9
D gene: -
J gene: TRBJ2-3
clone size: -
CDR3 DNA: TGTGCCAGCAGCGTAGATTTGGGAAACACGCAGTATTTT
CDR3 protein: CASSVDLGNTQYF

V gene: TRBV7-8
D gene: TRBD2
J gene: TRBJ2-3
clone size: few
CDR3 DNA: TGTGCCAGCAGCTTAGATAGCGGGAGTGCTACGCAGTATTTT
CDR3 protein: CASSLDSGSATQYF

V gene: TRBV2
D gene: TRBD2
J gene: TRBJ2-5
clone size: -
CDR3 DNA: TGTGCCAGCAGTCCACAATCCCTAGCGGGAGGGTTAGAGACCCAGTACTTC
CDR3 protein: CASSPQSLAGGLETQYF

V gene: TRBV11-1
D gene: -
J gene: TRBJ1-2
clone size: -
CDR3 DNA: TGTGCCAACAGAGACATCAGGGTGAGCGATGGCTACACCTTC
CDR3 protein: CANRDIRVSDGYTF

V gene: TRBV28
D gene: -
J gene: TRBJ2-7
clone size: -
CDR3 DNA: TGTGCCAGCAGTTTAGAGGGGATAGGCTCCTACGAGCAGTACTTC
CDR3 protein: CASSLEGIGSYEQYF

V gene: TRBV19
D gene: -
J gene: TRBJ1-3
clone size: -
CDR3 DNA: TGTGCCAGTAGTCCCCGGGGGGCGCAGAGCGCTGGAAACACCATATATTTT
CDR3 protein: CASSPRGAQSAGNTIYF

V gene: TRBV5-1
D gene: -
J gene: TRBJ1-1
clone size: -
CDR3 DNA: TGCGCCAGCAGCCGGGTAGCCATGAACACTGAAGCTTTCTTT
CDR3 protein: CASSRVAMNTEAFF

V gene: TRBV21-1
D gene: -
J gene: TRBJ2-7
clone size: -
CDR3 DNA: TGTGCCAGCAGCTGCCGACTTAGCGGGAGGGATTGGTACGAGCAGTACTTC
CDR3 protein: CASSCRLSGRDWYEQYF